This is a list of T cell receptor beta chains from one sample in a study of beta chain features in type 1 diabetes. Method: immunoSEQ multiplex PCR; TCRdb's copy keeps in-frame clones and lacks some. The repertoire holds about 250,000 clones, with about a tenth as singletons. The sequenced sample was naive CD4+ T cells from blood. These receptors were collected from a man aged 25-45 years with type 1 diabetes. CDR3s include the opening cysteine and the closing phenylalanine or tryptophan. A D gene is named only where the DNA matches it firmly. Only some rows state a clone size, as once, few, many or a class for expanded clones.

>.|TRBD2|TRBJ2-1|TRBV9
TGTGCCAGCAGCGTACGGGGGACTAGCGGGGGAAATGAGCAGTTCTTC
CASSVRGTSGGNEQFF
>.|TRBD1|TRBJ1-5|TRBV12-5
TGTGCTAGTGGCCTCGGGACAGCTTCTAATCAGCCCCAGCATTTT
CASGLGTASNQPQHF
>.|.|TRBJ2-2|TRBV19
TGTGCCAGTAGTCGGAGGGGGAACACCGGGGAGCTGTTTTTT
CASSRRGNTGELFF
>few|TRBD2|TRBJ2-1|TRBV7-2
TGTGCCAGCAGCTTATTCCGGGGGGGCCGGGCGGAGGAGTTCTTC
CASSLFRGGRAEEFF
>.|TRBD1|TRBJ1-2|TRBV10-3
TGTGCCACGGGGGACAGGGGTCCCTATGGCTACACCTTC
CATGDRGPYGYTF
>.|.|TRBJ1-1|TRBV6-1
TGTGCCAGCAGTGAACGGGGAAGTGTGACTGAAGCTTTCTTT
CASSERGSVTEAFF
>few|TRBD2|TRBJ2-3|TRBV4-1
TGCGCCAGCAGCCAGCCCCCGAGGCTAGCGGGGGGGAACACAGATACGCAGTATTTT
CASSQPPRLAGGNTDTQYF
>.|.|TRBJ1-1|TRBV9
TGTGCCAGCAGCGTTTCAGGGAACACTGAAGCTTTCTTT
CASSVSGNTEAFF
>few|.|TRBJ2-7|TRBV5-4
TGTGCCAGCAGCCAAGAGTTAACCTACGAGCAGTACTTC
CASSQELTYEQYF
>few|.|TRBJ2-2|TRBV9
TGTGCCAGCAGCGGCAGGGTCACCGGGGAGCTGTTTTTT
CASSGRVTGELFF
>few|.|TRBJ1-5|TRBV12-5
TGTGCTAGTGGCCCCAGTGGTAATCAGCCCCAGCATTTT
CASGPSGNQPQHF
>.|.|TRBJ1-5|TRBV15
TGTGCCACCAGCAGCGGGGTCCATCAGCCCCAGCATTTT
CATSSGVHQPQHF
>few|.|TRBJ2-5|TRBV7-9
TGTGCCAGCAGCACCCCAATGGGCCTCCAAGAGACCCAGTACTTC
CASSTPMGLQETQYF
>few|TRBD2|TRBJ2-4|TRBV7-9
TGTGCCAGCAGTCTGGACCGGGGGGGAAACATTCAGTACTTC
CASSLDRGGNIQYF
>.|TRBD1|TRBJ2-2|TRBV5-4
TGTGCCAGCAGGACAGGGATTGGGGCGACCGGGGAGCTGTTTTTT
CASRTGIGATGELFF
>.|TRBD2|TRBJ2-3|TRBV7-2
TGTGCCAGCAGCTTAGTGGTAGCGGGGGGGTCAGATACGCAGTATTTT
CASSLVVAGGSDTQYF
>few|TRBD1|TRBJ1-5|TRBV6-6
TGTGCCAGCAGGGGGACAGGGAGGGTCAATCAGCCCCAGCATTTT
CASRGTGRVNQPQHF
>few|.|TRBJ2-1|TRBV5-1
TGCGCCAGCAGCTTAGGGGGGGGCCGAAATGAGCAGTTCTTC
CASSLGGGRNEQFF
>few|.|TRBJ1-2|TRBV7-8
TGTGCCAGCAGCTCGGGTCCAAACTATGGCTACACCTTC
CASSSGPNYGYTF
>few|TRBD1|TRBJ2-6|TRBV19
TGTGCCAGCAGCCGACAGGGCTCTGGGGCCAACGTCCTGACTTTC
CASSRQGSGANVLTF
>once|.|TRBJ1-2|TRBV11-2
TGTGCCAGCAGACCCCTGGGAGGCTATGGCTACACCTTC
CASRPLGGYGYTF
>few|.|TRBJ2-5|TRBV5-1
TGCGCCAGCAGCTTGACCGGGGTCGAACAAGAGACCCAGTACTTC
CASSLTGVEQETQYF
>few|TRBD1|TRBJ2-7|TRBV4-1
TGCGCCAGCAGCCAAGAAGGACCGGGACAGAAGACCCACGAGCAGTACTTC
CASSQEGPGQKTHEQYF
>few|TRBD1|TRBJ1-5|TRBV15
TGTGCCACCAGCTTCGGGGGACAGGCCGTTTATAGCAATCAGCCCCAGCATTTT
CATSFGGQAVYSNQPQHF
>.|TRBD2|TRBJ2-5|TRBV4-2
TGTGCCAGCAGCCAGATGACTAGCGGGGGGCGTGGAGAGACCCAGTACTTC
CASSQMTSGGRGETQYF
>few|TRBD2|TRBJ2-3|TRBV19
TGTGCCAGTAAGACCCGGGCGGGGGGCCTCTCAGATACGCAGTATTTT
CASKTRAGGLSDTQYF
>few|.|TRBJ2-1|TRBV11-2
TGTGCCAGCAGCCTAGGGTCGAGCTCCTACAATGAGCAGTTCTTC
CASSLGSSSYNEQFF